The rows below give T cell receptor beta chains drawn from one sample of a study of blood T cell repertoires in COVID-19. The method was immunoSEQ multiplex PCR; TCRdb's version includes in-frame clones alone and lacks a portion of them. In the table there are about 300,000 clones, 85% to 90% of which are singletons. The sequenced sample was peripheral blood. All receptors derive from a man aged 35 to 55 with acute or convalescent COVID-19. Both conserved end residues are part of each CDR3. A D gene is named only where the DNA matches it firmly. Part of the rows lack a size; the others show once, few, many or a class for expanded clones.

TRBJ1-5,-,-,TRBV12-3/TRBV12-4,TGTGCCAGCAGTTTCCGCGCCAATCAGCCCCAGCATTTT,CASSFRANQPQHF
TRBJ1-2,-,-,TRBV7-9,TGTGCCAGCAGCCGAGAAAACAGGGTGGGCAACTATGGCTACACCTTC,CASSRENRVGNYGYTF
TRBJ2-7,-,-,TRBV19,TGTGCCAGTAGTACGCAGGCCGCACAGGGCGAGCAGTACTTC,CASSTQAAQGEQYF
TRBJ1-5,-,-,TRBV6-1,TGTGCCAGCAGTGAACCTCCGGGGGGCGCGGGTCAGCCCCAGCATTTT,CASSEPPGGAGQPQHF
TRBJ1-1,TRBD1,-,TRBV5-4,TGTGCCAGCAGCTCTGTCCCCGGGACAGGGGTCGGCTACACTGAAGCTTTCTTT,CASSSVPGTGVGYTEAFF
TRBJ2-1,TRBD2,-,TRBV11-3,TGTGCCAGCAGCCCCAGCGGGGGGTCCTACAATGAGCAGTTCTTC,CASSPSGGSYNEQFF
TRBJ1-6,TRBD1,-,TRBV9,TGTGCCAGCAGCCCCAGACAGGGAAGTTCACCCCTCCACTTT,CASSPRQGSSPLHF
TRBJ1-2,TRBD1,-,TRBV11-1,TGTGCCAGCAGCCCAGACAGGGAAACCCCCTACACCTTC,CASSPDRETPYTF
TRBJ1-5,-,-,TRBV28,TGTGCCAGCAGTTTAGGGCCCAGCGGTCAGCCCCAGCATTTT,CASSLGPSGQPQHF
TRBJ1-1,-,few,TRBV30,TGTGCCTGGAGTGGCCCGCGGAGGGTTAAATCTTTCTTT,CAWSGPRRVKSFF
TRBJ2-7,-,-,TRBV2,TGTGCCAGCACCGCCTTAGGTCAGGGCCGAAGTGAGGAGCAGTACTTC,CASTALGQGRSEEQYF
TRBJ2-7,-,-,TRBV6-6,TGTGCCAGCAGTTACTCGAGGCAGATCTACGAGCAGTACTTC,CASSYSRQIYEQYF
TRBJ2-2,TRBD2,-,TRBV2,TGTGCCAGCTTGGAGACTAGCGGGGTGGGCACCGGGGAGCTGTTTTTT,CASLETSGVGTGELFF
TRBJ1-1,TRBD1,few,TRBV15,TGTGCCACCAGCAGGGATATAAGGACAGGGGGAGCTTTCTTT,CATSRDIRTGGAFF
TRBJ1-4,-,few,TRBV4-2,TGTGCCAGCAGCCAGGCTGAGACCGGGGCTAATGAAAAACTGTTTTTT,CASSQAETGANEKLFF
TRBJ2-1,TRBD2,-,TRBV11-1,TGTGCCAGCAGCCTTTCTCTCGCGGGGGAGTTGAATGAGCAGTTCTTC,CASSLSLAGELNEQFF
TRBJ1-5,-,once,TRBV7-2,TGTGCCAGCAGCTTAATGGGAGAACAGCCCCAGCATTTT,CASSLMGEQPQHF
TRBJ2-4,-,-,TRBV5-1,TGCGCCAGCAGCCCTCTCCCCCGGGGAAACATTCAGTACTTC,CASSPLPRGNIQYF
TRBJ2-7,-,-,TRBV2,TGTGCCAGCAGTGAGGTTAGCGGATACGCCTACGAGCAGTACTTC,CASSEVSGYAYEQYF
TRBJ1-5,-,-,TRBV27,TGTGCCAGCAGACCATTGGGGGGGGCCGGTCAGCCCCAGCATTTT,CASRPLGGAGQPQHF
TRBJ1-6,-,-,TRBV6-5,TGTGCCAGCAGCTGGGAGAGAGGGCTCAATTCACCCCTCCACTTT,CASSWERGLNSPLHF
TRBJ1-5,-,-,TRBV27,TGTGCCAGCAGAGGACTAGGGGGATATAGCAATCAGCCCCAGCATTTT,CASRGLGGYSNQPQHF
TRBJ2-3,-,-,TRBV9,TGTGCCAGCCAGGGTCCGGGCTTAGATACGCAGTATTTT,CASQGPGLDTQYF
TRBJ2-7,TRBD1,-,TRBV9,TGTGCCAGCAGCGCGGGACAGGGGATCCCCTACGAGCAGTACTTC,CASSAGQGIPYEQYF
TRBJ1-2,TRBD1,-,TRBV3-1/TRBV3-2,TGTGCCAGCAGCCAAGATCGCGAGGGGGCGGGCGGCTACACCTTC,CASSQDREGAGGYTF
TRBJ2-3,TRBD1,-,TRBV27,TGTGCCAGCAAACGGACAGGGGTCACAGATACGCAGTATTTT,CASKRTGVTDTQYF
TRBJ2-3,-,-,TRBV5-1,TGCGCCAGCAGCTTGGAACGGGGAGCCACAGATACGCAGTATTTT,CASSLERGATDTQYF
TRBJ2-3,-,-,TRBV4-1,TGCGCCAGCAGCCAAGCTCGGGTGTTTAACACAGATACGCAGTATTTT,CASSQARVFNTDTQYF
TRBJ2-2,TRBD2,-,TRBV11-3,TGTGCCAGCAGCTTGACGCTGAGCGGGGCCGGGGAGCTGTTTTTT,CASSLTLSGAGELFF
TRBJ1-5,TRBD1,once,TRBV6-5,TGTGCCAGCAGTTGGGACAGGGTCCAGCCCCAGCATTTT,CASSWDRVQPQHF
TRBJ1-2,-,once,TRBV7-8,TGTGCCAGCAGTCCGGACATTGCTAACTATGGCTACACCTTC,CASSPDIANYGYTF
TRBJ1-3,TRBD1,-,TRBV27,TGTGCCACCGTCCTTTCTCCTCCGGGACAGGGCTGCCTTCCGGATGGAAACACCATATATTTT,CATVLSPPGQGCLPDGNTIYF
TRBJ2-4,-,-,TRBV19,TGTGCCAGTAGTACCAGGCGGGGCGGAAACATTCAGTACTTC,CASSTRRGGNIQYF
TRBJ1-2,TRBD1,-,TRBV6-5,TGTGCCAGCAGACCGGGACAGGGGAACTATGGCTACACCTTC,CASRPGQGNYGYTF
TRBJ2-7,TRBD1,-,TRBV10-3,TGTGCCATCAGTTCGGACAGGGACTACGAGCAGTACTTC,CAISSDRDYEQYF
TRBJ2-7,-,-,TRBV4-1,TGCGCCAGCAGCCCCATGAGGAGGGGCTCCTACGAGCAGTACTTC,CASSPMRRGSYEQYF
TRBJ2-2,-,-,TRBV11-2,TGTGCCAGCAGCTTCGGACAGAACACCGGGGAGCTGTTTTTT,CASSFGQNTGELFF
TRBJ2-1,TRBD1,-,TRBV12-3/TRBV12-4,TGTGCCAGCAGAGGACTCGGGACAGGGCAGTTCTTC,CASRGLGTGQFF
TRBJ2-7,TRBD1,-,TRBV6-1,TGTGCCAGCAGTGAAGCGCTAGGAGACAGGGGACCACCCCAGTACTTC,CASSEALGDRGPPQYF
TRBJ2-2,-,few,TRBV12-3/TRBV12-4,TGTGCCAGCAGTTCCCAGGAAAGAAAGGAGCTGTTTTTT,CASSSQERKELFF
TRBJ1-1,-,-,TRBV6-2/TRBV6-3,TGTGCCAGCAGTACCCAAGGGGGTAGCACTGAAGCTTTCTTT,CASSTQGGSTEAFF
TRBJ1-5,-,-,TRBV21-1,TGTGCCAGCAGCACGGACAGGGGAGGACAGCCCCAGCATTTT,CASSTDRGGQPQHF
TRBJ2-7,-,-,TRBV7-2,TGTGCCAGCAGTTTAGGACAGCCCCTCTACGAGCAGTACTTC,CASSLGQPLYEQYF
TRBJ1-1,-,-,TRBV2,TGTGCCAGCAGTATCCCGGACAGCAACACTGAAGCTTTCTTT,CASSIPDSNTEAFF
TRBJ2-7,TRBD1,-,TRBV5-4,TGTGCCAGCAGCTTAGGGACAGGGGGTATCTACGAGCAGTACTTC,CASSLGTGGIYEQYF
TRBJ1-5,-,-,TRBV27,TGTGCCAGCAGTTTATCGAAACACTATAGCAATCAGCCCCAGCATTTT,CASSLSKHYSNQPQHF
TRBJ1-1,-,-,TRBV30,TGTGCCTGGAGCGGACAGAGAGGTGGTGACAGTGAAGCTTTCTTT,CAWSGQRGGDSEAFF
TRBJ1-5,-,-,TRBV4-1,TGCGCCAGCAGCCAATCGACAGGAAATCAGCCCCAGCATTTT,CASSQSTGNQPQHF
TRBJ2-7,-,-,TRBV25-1,TGTGCCAGCAGTGCGGTTCAGGGCAGGGTGTACGAGCAGTACTTC,CASSAVQGRVYEQYF
TRBJ1-2,TRBD1,-,TRBV9,TGTGCCAGCAGCGTGGGAGGGGGACAGGGCTATGGCTACACCTTC,CASSVGGGQGYGYTF
TRBJ2-3,-,once,TRBV9,TGTGCCAGCAGCGTAGGGGCCGCTGGCTCAGATACGCAGTATTTT,CASSVGAAGSDTQYF
TRBJ1-1,-,-,TRBV10-3,TGTGCCGTCCAGGAGAACACTGAAGCTTTCTTT,CAVQENTEAFF
TRBJ2-3,-,-,TRBV11-2,TGTGCCAGCAGCCACTCCTTGGAACGGACTAAGGATACGCAGTATTTT,CASSHSLERTKDTQYF
TRBJ1-5,-,few,TRBV6-1,TGTGCCAGCAGTGAAATCGTAGGAGGGAATCAGCCCCAGCATTTT,CASSEIVGGNQPQHF